One and the same sample provided the 27 T cell receptor beta chains below, sequenced in a study of yellow fever vaccine responses in identical twins. TCRdb used MiXCR to reprocess the RT-PCR reads, holding one entry per CDR3 protein. This sample yields a few thousand distinct CDR3 sequences, of which over 75% are seen a single time; 2.9% belongs to the top ten. This specimen consisted of T cells from blood (PBMCs), unsorted or a sorted subset (not recorded which), obtained before or after yellow fever vaccination (not recorded which). The receptors shown here come from a woman aged 18-29 years who received the yellow fever vaccine.

This clonotype has a single count. This chain joins TRBV29-1 and TRBJ2-1, with TRBD2 matching 12 bases. The ends lost 6 bases at V and 7 bases at J; junction bases unmatched: 7. The CDR3 extends over 14 amino acids. CDR1 and CDR2 from the germline V gene are SQVTM and ANQGSEA. The DNA for the CDR3 is TGCAGCGTCTCGACTAGCGGGAGAATGAATGAGCAGTTCTTC. As protein: CSVSTSGRMNEQFF.

The J gene is TRBJ2-7, the V gene TRBV29-1; tentative D call: TRBD1 (5 bases). From germline, CDR1 is SQVTM and CDR2 ANQGSEA. The CDR3 consists of 12 residues. V gave up 4 bases and J gave up 2 bases, with 9 bases separating them. Here the CDR3 reads CSVGRGAYEQYF. The CDR3 DNA follows: TGCAGCGTTGGAAGGGGTGCCTACGAGCAGTACTTC.

The rearrangement uses TRBV29-1 and TRBJ2-1; 9 bases align to TRBD1. V was clipped by 8 bases and J by 5 bases; unmatched bases: 7. Per the germline V gene, CDR1 is SQVTM and CDR2 is ANQGSEA. This CDR3 is 13 amino acids long. The CDR3 spells CSRGTGSDNEQFF. CDR3 nucleotides: TGCAGCCGCGGGACAGGGTCTGACAATGAGCAGTTCTTC.

V and J are TRBV7-6 and TRBJ1-5; 7 bases agree with TRBD1. This CDR3 contains 14 residues. The V and J ends lost 5 bases and 3 bases, in that order; junction bases with no gene match: 4. The germline V gene encodes CDR1 SGHVS and CDR2 FNYEAQ. In DNA form, the CDR3 reads TGTGCCAGCAGCCTAACAGGGGACAATCAGCCCCAGCATTTT. It codes for CASSLTGDNQPQHF.

This chain links TRBV29-1 with TRBJ2-1, with 8 bases identical to TRBD2. There are 13 residues in the CDR3. Germline V lookup: CDR1 SQVTM, CDR2 ANQGSEA. With 6 bases clipped from V and 5 bases from J, the junction kept 6 bases outside the gene matches. CDR3 loop: CSVAGTSHNEQFF. CDR3 nucleotide sequence: TGCAGCGTGGCGGGGACTAGTCACAATGAGCAGTTCTTC.

This clonotype has only one observation. The germline gene is not matched at one end of the junction; a read error may be the cause. J is TRBJ2-1 and V is TRBV4-2; unclear D gene. The CDR3 has 15 residues. Germline assignment: CDR1 LGHNA and CDR2 YNFKEQ. The DNA of the CDR3 is TGTGCCAGCAGCCAAGGACCGACGAATTACAATGAGCAATTCTTC. The encoded protein is CASSQGPTNYNEQFF.

V and J are TRBV2 and TRBJ2-1; 9 bases match TRBD1. Trimming removed 6 bases from V and 8 bases from J; junction bases left unmatched: 2. This CDR3 contains 12 residues. Per the germline V gene, CDR1 is SNHLY and CDR2 is FYNNEI. CDR3 amino acids: CASRDRGDEQFF. CDR3 bases: TGTGCCAGCAGAGACAGGGGGGATGAGCAGTTCTTC.

This chain connects TRBV16 to TRBJ2-5, with unresolved D. The germline V gene has CDR1 KGHSY and CDR2 FQNENV. This CDR3 is built from 12 residues. Trimming stripped 4 bases from V and 5 bases from J, with 8 bases between. CDR3 DNA sequence: TGTGCCAGCAGCCTATACGTGGAGACCCAGTACTTC. Translating gives CASSLYVETQYF.

A remark on this clonotype: One end of the junction varies from germline; a read error may be responsible. The V and J genes are TRBV18 and TRBJ2-1, with a weak D call TRBD2 (6 bases). Looked up from germline, CDR1 is KGHSH and CDR2 is LQKENI. This CDR3 is built from 13 residues. The CDR3 DNA reads TGTGCCAGCTCACCACAGGGGAGGAATGAGCAGTTATTC. It codes for CASSPQGRNEQLF.

CDR3 loop: CSAPQGATDTQYF. The CDR3 region has the DNA TGCAGTGCGCCCCAGGGTGCCACAGATACGCAGTATTTT. The chain employs TRBV20-1 and TRBJ2-3, with a weak D call TRBD1 (5 bases). The germline V gene has CDR1 DFQATT and CDR2 SNEGSKA (reference sequence). The CDR3 consists of 13 residues. With 6 bases removed from V and 2 bases from J, the gap between germline ends came to 12 bases.

This chain joins TRBV18 and TRBJ2-3; 11 nucleotides agree with TRBD2. Trimming removed 3 bases from V and 4 bases from J; junction bases left unmatched: 3. The CDR3 has 15 residues. CDR1 KGHSH and CDR2 LQKENI come from the germline V gene. The CDR3 is CASSPGLAGADTQYF. The CDR3 DNA sequence: TGTGCCAGCTCACCTGGACTAGCGGGCGCAGATACGCAGTATTTT.

This clonotype was recorded a few times. V and J are TRBV29-1 and TRBJ2-1; D is undetermined. Trimming removed 6 bases at V and 5 bases at J, with 8 bases between. CDR3 length: 11 residues. CDR1 is SQVTM and CDR2 is ANQGSEA in the germline V gene. DNA for the CDR3: TGCAGCGTCTCTCAGAACAATGAGCAGTTCTTC. It specifies CSVSQNNEQFF.

The chain combines TRBV20-1 with TRBJ1-1, with a possible D match to TRBD1 (5 bases). Trimming removed 3 bases from V and 7 bases from J, with 15 bases in between. Germline lookup yields CDR1 DFQATT and CDR2 SNEGSKA (reference sequence). The CDR3 is made up of 13 amino acids. The chain's CDR3 is CSARAGTDGEAFF. The CDR3 coding sequence is TGCAGTGCTAGGGCCGGGACCGACGGTGAAGCTTTCTTT.

The rearrangement uses TRBV10-3 and TRBJ2-1; 7 bases align to TRBD1. This CDR3 contains 13 residues. Germline lookup yields CDR1 ENHRY and CDR2 SYGVKD. V shed 3 bases and J 7 bases; nucleotides not matched to a gene: 3. The CDR3 DNA follows: TGTGCCATCAGTGAAGAGACAGGGAATGAGCAGTTCTTC. This sequence encodes CAISEETGNEQFF.

V and J are TRBV5-6 and TRBJ2-7, with D unclear. The CDR3 contains 11 residues. V lost 1 base and J lost 5, with 4 bases in between. Looked up from germline, CDR1 is SGHDT and CDR2 is YYEEEE. CDR3 amino acids: CASSLSHEQYF. In DNA, the CDR3 is TGTGCCAGCAGCTTGTCACACGAGCAGTACTTC.

The count of this clonotype is one. The genes are TRBV12-3 or TRBV12-4 and TRBJ2-7, with TRBD2 matching 10 bases. The CDR3 extends over 14 amino acids. V was pared by 4 bases and J by 4 bases, with 4 bases of the junction left unmatched. The CDR3 coding sequence is TGTGCCAGCAGTTCCCTTAGCGGGGGGTACGAGCAGTACTTC. Its translation is CASSSLSGGYEQYF.

The chain carries TRBV2 and TRBJ2-7; D not resolved. Per germline, CDR1 SNHLY and CDR2 FYNNEI. Deletions cut 4 bases from V and 2 bases from J, with 9 bases between. CDR3 length equals 13 residues. The CDR3 sequence is CASSGAGTYEQYF. The CDR3 nucleotides read TGTGCCAGCAGTGGGGCCGGAACCTACGAGCAGTACTTC.

The chain is built from TRBV11-3 and TRBJ2-1; D unclear. This CDR3 region has 15 residues. Germline V gene sequence: CDR1 SGHNT, CDR2 YENEEA. Trimming removed 4 bases from V and 0 bases from J, with 10 bases in between. The CDR3: CASSSHFGSYNEQFF. In DNA, the CDR3 is TGTGCCAGCAGCTCACATTTTGGCTCCTACAATGAGCAGTTCTTC.

DNA of the CDR3: TGTGCCAGCAGCCCGGACTACACTGAAGCTTTCTTT. It translates to CASSPDYTEAFF. J is TRBJ1-1 and V is TRBV7-9; D is unresolved. From germline, CDR1 is SEHNR and CDR2 FQNEAQ (reference sequence). The CDR3 has 12 residues. With 5 bases removed from V and 3 bases from J, the gap between germline ends came to 7 bases.

The CDR3 sequence: CASSLSSDTQYF. The CDR3, as DNA: TGCGCCAGCAGCTTGAGTTCAGATACGCAGTATTTT. V is TRBV5-1 and J is TRBJ2-3; D is unresolved. V lost 1 base to trimming and J lost 4 bases, with 4 bases between them. This CDR3 comprises 12 residues. Germline V lookup: CDR1 SGHRS, CDR2 YFSETQ.

The chain has TRBV29-1 and TRBJ2-7; maybe TRBD2 (5 bases). The germline gives CDR1 SQVTM, CDR2 ANQGSEA. V was clipped by 6 bases and J by 3 bases, with 18 bases between them. CDR3 length equals 14 residues. The DNA for the CDR3 is TGCAGCGTACTACTAGATGTAGGAAGCTACGAGCAGTACTTC. Translated: CSVLLDVGSYEQYF.

The rearrangement joins TRBV6-5 to TRBJ2-1; D tentatively reads TRBD1 or TRBD2 (7 bases each). CDR1 is MNHEY, CDR2 SVGAGI, per germline. V dropped 2 bases and J dropped 7 bases, with 18 bases sitting between them. CDR3 length equals 16 residues. The CDR3 reads CASSYLAEGAGNEQFF. The CDR3, as DNA: TGTGCCAGCAGTTACCTAGCGGAGGGGGCGGGGAATGAGCAGTTCTTC.

This chain connects TRBV29-1 to TRBJ2-3; perhaps TRBD2 as D (6 bases). Germline V gene data show CDR1 as SQVTM and CDR2 as ANQGSEA. Trimming shortened V by 8 bases and J by 1 base, and 19 bases separated the two germline ends. The CDR3 has 15 residues. The CDR3 reads CSSYPPGLRTDTQYF. The CDR3 coding sequence is TGCAGCTCCTACCCGCCGGGACTCCGCACAGATACGCAGTATTTT.

The chain has TRBV10-1 and TRBJ2-2; 7 positions match TRBD1. Unmatched junction bases numbered 6, after V lost 2 bases and J lost 6 bases. The CDR3 consists of 15 residues. Germline CDR1 is WNHNN and CDR2 is SYGVQD (reference sequence). The CDR3: CASSERDSMPGELFF. The CDR3 nucleotides read TGCGCCAGCAGTGAGCGGGACAGTATGCCCGGGGAGCTGTTTTTT.

This chain connects TRBV4-1 to TRBJ1-1, with 9 bases matching TRBD1. Germline lookup yields CDR1 MGHRA and CDR2 YSYEKL. V dropped 1 base and J dropped 11; count of bases not matched to a gene: 5. This CDR3 region has 13 residues. The CDR3 DNA sequence: TGCGCCAGCAGCCAAGGGGACAGGGCGGCCGCTTTCTTT. Translation gives CASSQGDRAAAFF.

V and J are TRBV20-1 and TRBJ2-1; D is perhaps TRBD2 (6 bases). The V end was cut by 6 bases, the J end by 2 bases, with 14 bases between. The germline gives CDR1 DFQATT, CDR2 SNEGSKA (reference sequence). The CDR3 length is 14 residues. The DNA of the CDR3 is TGCAGTGCAAGCCGGGACTCAACCTACAATGAGCAGTTCTTC. Translated: CSASRDSTYNEQFF.

The chain carries TRBV4-3 and TRBJ2-7, with TRBD2 as a possible D gene (5 bases). The ends were cut back, 0 bases at V and 3 bases at J, with 6 bases in the middle. The CDR3 runs to 13 residues. Germline CDR1 reads LGHNA; CDR2 reads YSLEER. CDR3 protein: CASSQDRGYEQYF. CDR3 DNA sequence: TGCGCCAGCAGCCAAGATCGGGGCTACGAGCAGTACTTC.